The rows below give T cell receptor beta chains drawn from one sample of a study of cytomegalovirus exposure and HLA in healthy donors. Repertoires were generated with immunoSEQ multiplex PCR, while TCRdb's copy carries only in-frame clones and drops some. The table for this sample gives more than 95,000 clones. Sequenced sample: PBMCs. Receptors were obtained from a man between 35 and 55 years old in good health and CMV-seronegative. The CDR3 runs from the conserved cysteine through the conserved F or W. D genes are given only for firm matches.

d_gene: TRBD2; v_gene: TRBV7-8; j_gene: TRBJ2-2; CDR3aa: CASSLRASGGAGTGELFF; CDR3nt: TGTGCCAGCAGCTTACGGGCTAGCGGGGGGGCAGGTACCGGGGAGCTGTTTTTT
d_gene: TRBD1; v_gene: TRBV5-6; j_gene: TRBJ1-2; CDR3aa: CASSLGTGGFYGYTF; CDR3nt: TGTGCCAGCAGCTTGGGGACAGGGGGCTTTTATGGCTACACCTTC
d_gene: TRBD2; v_gene: TRBV7-2; j_gene: TRBJ2-7; CDR3aa: CASSPGRGNEQYF; CDR3nt: TGTGCCAGCAGTCCCGGGAGGGGCAACGAGCAGTACTTC
d_gene: -; v_gene: TRBV5-4; j_gene: TRBJ1-2; CDR3aa: CASSLEAGLGGYTF; CDR3nt: TGTGCCAGCAGCTTGGAGGCAGGGTTGGGAGGCTACACCTTC
d_gene: -; v_gene: TRBV7-2; j_gene: TRBJ1-6; CDR3aa: CASSLDRRLGSPLHF; CDR3nt: TGTGCCAGCAGCTTAGATCGGAGGCTCGGATCACCCCTCCACTTT
d_gene: -; v_gene: TRBV6-5; j_gene: TRBJ1-1; CDR3aa: CASTEDRNTEAFF; CDR3nt: TGTGCCAGCACGGAGGACAGGAACACTGAAGCTTTCTTT
d_gene: -; v_gene: TRBV30; j_gene: TRBJ1-6; CDR3aa: CAWRGLWAPSDNSPLHF; CDR3nt: TGTGCCTGGAGGGGCCTCTGGGCGCCATCCGATAATTCACCCCTCCACTTT
d_gene: TRBD1; v_gene: TRBV19; j_gene: TRBJ1-2; CDR3aa: CASRQGAGGYTF; CDR3nt: TGTGCCAGCCGACAGGGGGCTGGTGGCTACACCTTC
d_gene: TRBD2; v_gene: TRBV7-2; j_gene: TRBJ2-1; CDR3aa: CASSELAGAVSAEQFF; CDR3nt: TGTGCCAGCAGCGAGCTAGCGGGGGCCGTCTCAGCTGAGCAGTTCTTC
d_gene: TRBD2; v_gene: TRBV9; j_gene: TRBJ2-2; CDR3aa: CASSVTSGEGTGELFF; CDR3nt: TGTGCCAGCAGCGTAACCAGCGGGGAGGGCACCGGGGAGCTGTTTTTT
d_gene: TRBD1; v_gene: TRBV2; j_gene: TRBJ2-3; CDR3aa: CASRGQATDTQYF; CDR3nt: TGTGCCAGCAGGGGACAGGCCACAGATACGCAGTATTTT
d_gene: TRBD1; v_gene: TRBV2; j_gene: TRBJ1-2; CDR3aa: CASRFLTGGAGYTF; CDR3nt: TGTGCCAGCAGGTTTTTGACAGGGGGCGCGGGCTACACCTTC
d_gene: -; v_gene: TRBV7-9; j_gene: TRBJ2-7; CDR3aa: CASSPRQIPITYEQYF; CDR3nt: TGTGCCAGCAGCCCACGACAGATCCCTATCACCTACGAGCAGTACTTC
d_gene: -; v_gene: TRBV28; j_gene: TRBJ2-2; CDR3aa: CASSFYPSVFTGELFF; CDR3nt: TGTGCCAGCAGTTTTTACCCTAGCGTCTTCACCGGGGAGCTGTTTTTT
d_gene: TRBD2; v_gene: TRBV5-1; j_gene: TRBJ2-3; CDR3aa: CASSPGTSGTDTQYF; CDR3nt: TGCGCCAGCAGTCCCGGGACTAGTGGAACAGATACGCAGTATTTT
d_gene: TRBD2; v_gene: TRBV9; j_gene: TRBJ2-7; CDR3aa: CASSVDLGTSGRSEQYF; CDR3nt: TGTGCCAGCAGCGTAGATCTCGGGACTAGCGGGAGGTCCGAGCAGTACTTC
d_gene: TRBD1; v_gene: TRBV7-2; j_gene: TRBJ1-2; CDR3aa: CASSLETGRGYTF; CDR3nt: TGTGCCAGCAGCTTAGAGACAGGGAGGGGCTACACCTTC
d_gene: TRBD2; v_gene: TRBV7-6; j_gene: TRBJ2-5; CDR3aa: CASRPLAGRGETQYF; CDR3nt: TGTGCCAGCAGACCTCTAGCGGGGCGGGGGGAGACCCAGTACTTC
d_gene: TRBD1; v_gene: TRBV2; j_gene: TRBJ2-7; CDR3aa: CASTISDRASYEQYF; CDR3nt: TGTGCCAGCACAATCTCGGACAGGGCCTCCTACGAGCAGTACTTC
d_gene: -; v_gene: TRBV27; j_gene: TRBJ1-6; CDR3aa: CASSPRTGTNSPLHF; CDR3nt: TGTGCCAGCAGTCCCCGAACAGGGACAAATTCACCCCTCCACTTT
d_gene: TRBD1; v_gene: TRBV27; j_gene: TRBJ1-2; CDR3aa: CASSYTGVRTEGYTF; CDR3nt: TGTGCCAGCAGTTATACAGGGGTCCGGACGGAGGGCTACACCTTC
d_gene: -; v_gene: TRBV9; j_gene: TRBJ2-1; CDR3aa: CASSVAAASSYNEQFF; CDR3nt: TGTGCCAGCAGCGTCGCAGCGGCAAGCTCCTACAATGAGCAGTTCTTC
d_gene: -; v_gene: TRBV7-6; j_gene: TRBJ1-2; CDR3aa: CASSSTPQTGNYGYTF; CDR3nt: TGTGCCAGCAGCTCCACTCCTCAGACAGGAAACTATGGCTACACCTTC
d_gene: TRBD2; v_gene: TRBV7-8; j_gene: TRBJ2-3; CDR3aa: CASSLRASGSRPDTQYF; CDR3nt: TGTGCCAGCAGCTTACGGGCTAGCGGGTCCAGGCCAGATACGCAGTATTTT
d_gene: -; v_gene: TRBV10-2; j_gene: TRBJ1-5; CDR3aa: CASSRVSNQPQHF; CDR3nt: TGCGCCAGCAGCAGGGTAAGCAATCAGCCCCAGCATTTT
d_gene: TRBD2; v_gene: TRBV30; j_gene: TRBJ2-2; CDR3aa: CAWRGKGTSGKGWRNTGELFF; CDR3nt: TGTGCCTGGAGGGGGAAAGGGACTAGCGGGAAAGGATGGCGGAACACCGGGGAGCTGTTTTTT
d_gene: -; v_gene: TRBV7-9; j_gene: TRBJ2-2; CDR3aa: CASSLPGQPSTGELFF; CDR3nt: TGTGCCAGCAGCTTACCCGGACAGCCCAGCACCGGGGAGCTGTTTTTT
d_gene: TRBD1; v_gene: TRBV4-3; j_gene: TRBJ1-6; CDR3aa: CASSYHRDRGNSPLHF; CDR3nt: TGCGCCAGCAGCTATCACCGGGACAGGGGAAATTCACCCCTCCACTTT
d_gene: -; v_gene: TRBV7-2; j_gene: TRBJ1-2; CDR3aa: CASSLGQGFNYGYTF; CDR3nt: TGTGCCAGCAGCTTAGGGCAGGGCTTTAACTATGGCTACACCTTC
d_gene: -; v_gene: TRBV21-1; j_gene: TRBJ2-7; CDR3aa: CAQRDFPRRVPYYEQYF; CDR3nt: TGTGCCCAAAGGGACTTCCCCAGAAGGGTTCCCTACTACGAGCAGTACTTC
d_gene: -; v_gene: TRBV2; j_gene: TRBJ1-5; CDR3aa: CASSGPGGAYQPQHF; CDR3nt: TGTGCCAGCAGTGGACCGGGGGGCGCGTATCAGCCCCAGCATTTT
d_gene: -; v_gene: TRBV7-2; j_gene: TRBJ1-2; CDR3aa: CASSLFSSQVPPIYGYTF; CDR3nt: TGTGCCAGCAGCTTATTTTCCTCCCAGGTCCCCCCTATCTATGGCTACACCTTC
d_gene: -; v_gene: TRBV7-8; j_gene: TRBJ2-3; CDR3aa: CATGGLGTDTQYF; CDR3nt: TGTGCCACCGGGGGGCTCGGGACAGATACGCAGTATTTT
d_gene: -; v_gene: TRBV2; j_gene: TRBJ2-5; CDR3aa: CASRGLQETQYF; CDR3nt: TGTGCCAGCAGGGGACTCCAAGAGACCCAGTACTTC
d_gene: -; v_gene: TRBV15; j_gene: TRBJ1-5; CDR3aa: CATSRDPEQPQHF; CDR3nt: TGTGCCACCAGCAGAGATCCAGAACAGCCCCAGCATTTT
d_gene: -; v_gene: TRBV18; j_gene: TRBJ1-3; CDR3aa: CASSPPSTGSSGNTIYF; CDR3nt: TGTGCCAGCTCACCACCATCGACTGGGAGCTCTGGAAACACCATATATTTT
d_gene: TRBD1; v_gene: TRBV18; j_gene: TRBJ2-7; CDR3aa: CASSVGTDVNEQYF; CDR3nt: TGTGCCAGCTCAGTCGGGACAGACGTGAACGAGCAGTACTTC
d_gene: TRBD2; v_gene: TRBV28; j_gene: TRBJ2-3; CDR3aa: CASSSPPSGRWGDTQYF; CDR3nt: TGTGCCAGCAGTTCCCCCCCAAGCGGGAGGTGGGGCGATACGCAGTATTTT
d_gene: TRBD2; v_gene: TRBV5-1; j_gene: TRBJ2-1; CDR3aa: CASSLGLAGYEQFF; CDR3nt: TGCGCCAGCAGCTTGGGACTAGCAGGCTATGAGCAGTTCTTC
d_gene: -; v_gene: TRBV19; j_gene: TRBJ1-6; CDR3aa: CASRYRATSYNSPLHF; CDR3nt: TGTGCCAGTCGATACAGGGCCACCTCCTATAATTCACCCCTCCACTTT
d_gene: TRBD1; v_gene: TRBV7-2; j_gene: TRBJ2-7; CDR3aa: CASSPRQGPYEQYF; CDR3nt: TGTGCCAGCAGCCCCAGACAGGGACCCTACGAGCAGTACTTC
d_gene: TRBD1; v_gene: TRBV28; j_gene: TRBJ1-2; CDR3aa: CASREGAGGGYTF; CDR3nt: TGTGCCAGCCGGGAGGGGGCGGGTGGCGGCTACACCTTC
d_gene: TRBD2; v_gene: TRBV5-8; j_gene: TRBJ2-1; CDR3aa: CASSLSGTSGRNEQFF; CDR3nt: TGTGCCAGCAGCTTATCCGGGACTAGCGGGAGGAATGAGCAGTTCTTC
d_gene: -; v_gene: TRBV11-2; j_gene: TRBJ2-6; CDR3aa: CASSLDFQGIRNSGANVLTF; CDR3nt: TGTGCCAGCAGCTTAGATTTTCAGGGGATCCGTAATTCTGGGGCCAACGTCCTGACTTTC
d_gene: -; v_gene: TRBV21-1; j_gene: TRBJ1-3; CDR3aa: CASSLWEVNRGHAGNTIYF; CDR3nt: TGTGCCAGCAGCCTCTGGGAGGTGAACAGGGGGCACGCTGGAAACACCATATATTTT
d_gene: -; v_gene: TRBV4-3; j_gene: TRBJ2-3; CDR3aa: CASSRVRGSRTDTQYF; CDR3nt: TGCGCCAGCAGCCGGGTGAGGGGGAGCCGCACAGATACGCAGTATTTT